The sequence of this T cell receptor beta chain was determined in a study of PD-1 blockade in classical Hodgkin lymphoma. The CDR3 spans 14 residues. The germline V gene has CDR1 SEHNR and CDR2 FQNEAQ (reference sequence). The V gene end was trimmed by 1 base and the J gene end by 2 bases; junction bases not matched to a gene: 1. Regarding time point: cycle 4 day 1 (C4D1), after less than seven weeks of nivolumab. Each patient relapsed following autologous stem cell transplantation, and prior brentuximab vedotin exposure differed. After thawing, PBMCs were subjected to magnetic negative selection to isolate CD8+ T cells. This clone was seen a few times. Assay used: immunoSEQ multiplex PCR; TCRdb lists only in-frame clones, some missing. There are 4,000 or so clones in the sample; more than 60% occur only once, and about 50% lies in the top ten.

The clonotype comes from a human donor with classical Hodgkin lymphoma. Material: CD8+ T cells from blood, obtained before the fourth cycle of nivolumab. The V call is TRBV7-9, the J call TRBJ1-1, with TRBD1 identical over 7 bases. CDR3 loop: CASSLGQGNTEAFF. CDR3 nucleotides: TGTGCCAGCAGCTTAGGACAGGGTAACACTGAAGCTTTCTTT. The full variable domain, rest sourced from reference TRBV7-9 and TRBJ1-1, is DTGVSQNPRHKITKRGQNVTFRCDPISEHNRLYWYRQTLGQGPEFLTYFQNEAQLEKSRLLSDRFSAERPKGSFSTLEIQRTEQGDSAMYLCASSLGQGNTEAFFGQGTRLTVV.